This paragraph covers one T cell receptor (beta chain) sequence. Antigen: not known. Trimming took 1 base from V and 3 from J, leaving 13 bases between them. Germline V gives CDR1 SGHAT, CDR2 FQNNGV. This CDR3 region has 15 residues. TCRdb called the 5' RACE reads again in MiXCR, with one record for every CDR3 protein. The sample lists 270,000 or so distinct CDR3 sequences; more than 15% were seen once. This sample was taken from a study of CD8 T cells in ankylosing spondylitis. Study-wide results and caveats: With a CD8+ phenotype, disease-linked clones were relatively rare in peripheral blood.

The clonotype was recovered from a male donor with ankylosing spondylitis or in good health (not recorded which). This chain joins TRBV11-2 and TRBJ2-7; D is perhaps TRBD1 or TRBD2 (6 bases each). The sequenced sample consisted of blood, either unsorted or a sorted T cell fraction (not recorded which). CDR3: CASSLVGGLSYEQYF. The CDR3 DNA sequence: TGTGCCAGCAGCTTAGTTGGGGGGCTGAGCTACGAGCAGTACTTC.